This T cell receptor beta chain is drawn from a study of cytomegalovirus exposure and HLA in healthy donors. A note on this clone: Its target is not known.

Researchers ran the PCR with 60 Vbeta and 13 Jbeta primers. Profiling relied on immunoSEQ multiplex PCR, and the TCRdb table lists in-frame clones only, not all of them. The top ten clones hold around 2.8% of a sample with 150,000 to 200,000 clones, 60% to 80% of them seen once. General observations from the study: TRBV6-2, TRBV6-3 and other indistinguishable V segments were excluded. Altogether, 160 or so TCR beta chains were recorded as cytomegalovirus-associated. Most TCR beta V segments were productive about 87% or about 30% of the time in an earlier analysis. In a later analysis, V- and J-gene trimming of beta chains associated with a DCLRE1C missense variant, replicated independently.

Germline CDR1 reads SQVTM; CDR2 reads ANQGSEA. The CDR3 spans 14 residues. V lost 5 bases, J lost 0 bases, and 14 bases lay in between. This clonotype was obtained from a middle-aged woman in good health and CMV-seropositive. Source material: PBMCs. The J gene is TRBJ2-7, the V gene TRBV29-1; a weak D match, TRBD2 (5 bases). CDR3 coding DNA: TGCAGCGTTCGGAAGGGCGCGGGCTCCTACGAGCAGTACTTC. Its protein product is CSVRKGAGSYEQYF.